This TCR beta chain was observed in a study of cytomegalovirus exposure and HLA in healthy donors. Of note for this clone: Its cognate antigen is unknown.

60 Vbeta and 13 Jbeta primers were used in PCR. Profiling relied on immunoSEQ multiplex PCR, and the TCRdb table lists in-frame clones only, not all of them. Of about 140,000 clones listed, 65% to 85% are singletons. Overall study findings and caveats: Researchers reported from a later analysis that most CMV-associated TCR beta chains appeared HLA-restricted. In an earlier analysis, in 587 donors, most V segments appeared productive either ~90% or ~30% of the time. It was confirmed in vitro that three of the CMV-associated chains were specific for CMV antigens. Donors were assumed by presence/absence analyses to have roughly uniform sequencing depth.

The TCR comes from a male donor in good health and CMV-seronegative. The sample was PBMCs.

The CDR3 protein is CASSLAGTSGKYEQYF. The DNA of the CDR3 is TGTGCCAGCAGCTTGGCCGGGACTAGCGGGAAGTACGAGCAGTACTTC. The rearrangement links TRBV5-4 to TRBJ2-7; 13 bases agree with TRBD2. The CDR3 extends over 16 amino acids. After removal of 0 bases from V and 4 bases from J, the junction contained 4 bases not matched to a gene. From germline, CDR1 is SGHNT and CDR2 YYREEE (reference sequence).